The 16 T cell receptor beta chains below come from one sample, sequenced in a study of blood T cell repertoires in COVID-19. Produced via immunoSEQ multiplex PCR; TCRdb's table is partial and in-frame only. The profile shows a few hundred thousand clones, approximately 86% of them singletons. Sequencing was carried out using peripheral blood. These receptors were taken from a woman in her 70s with active or convalescent COVID-19.

The rearrangement joins TRBV5-1 to TRBJ1-1, with D uncertain. Germline V gene lookup returns CDR1 SGHRS and CDR2 YFSETQ. The V end lost 0 bases, the J end lost 7 bases, and 10 bases lay between the germline ends. The CDR3 has 13 residues. CDR3 protein: CASSLVRNYEAFF. CDR3 nucleotides: TGCGCCAGCAGCTTGGTGCGCAACTATGAAGCTTTCTTT.

The chain joins TRBV19 to TRBJ1-3; possibly TRBD1 for D (6 bases). V gave up 2 bases and J gave up 0 bases, with 11 bases separating them. CDR1 is LNHDA and CDR2 is SQIVND in the germline V gene (reference sequence). CDR3 length: 16 residues. CDR3 in DNA: TGTGCCAGTAGTATAAGGGGGATATTCTCTGGAAACACCATATATTTT. Translating it yields CASSIRGIFSGNTIYF.

The chain couples TRBV5-1 to TRBJ1-6, with D uncertain. Between the trimmed V and J ends, which lost 0 bases and 4 bases, there was a span of 8 bases. The CDR3 runs 15 residues. Germline assignment: CDR1 SGHRS and CDR2 YFSETQ. CDR3: CASSLGHTYNSPLHF. CDR3 bases: TGCGCCAGCAGCTTGGGGCATACGTATAATTCACCCCTCCACTTT. Supplemented by reference TRBV5-1 and TRBJ1-6, the full variable domain reads KAGVTQTPRYLIKTRGQQVTLSCSPISGHRSVSWYQQTPGQGLQFLFEYFSETQRNKGNFPGRFSGRQFSNSRSEMNVSTLELGDSALYLCASSLGHTYNSPLHFGNGTRLTVT.

The rearrangement links TRBV2 to TRBJ1-4; D uncertain. Trimming stripped 7 bases from V and 8 bases from J, with 14 bases between. The CDR3 contains 13 residues. CDR1 and CDR2 from the germline V gene are SNHLY and FYNNEI. This chain's CDR3 is CASTAEIGEKLFF. Written as DNA, the CDR3 is TGTGCCAGCACAGCGGAGATAGGGGAAAAACTGTTTTTT.

CDR3 residues: CASSLSSGVGDQYF. The CDR3 nucleotides read TGTGCCAGCAGCTTATCCAGCGGGGTTGGAGACCAGTACTTC. The chain recombines TRBV7-2 with TRBJ2-5; 7 bases agree with TRBD2. V gave up 2 bases and J gave up 10 bases; unmatched junction bases: 10. Germline CDR1 reads SGHTA; CDR2 reads FQGNSA. This CDR3 comprises 14 residues.

The chain uses TRBV5-4 and TRBJ2-4, with TRBD2 as a possible D gene (6 bases). CDR1 is SGHNT and CDR2 is YYREEE in the germline V gene (reference sequence). The CDR3 has 15 residues. V lost 5 bases, J lost 0 bases, and 12 bases lay in between. CDR3 nucleotides: TGTGCCAGCAGTCCCGGGGGAGGAGCCAAAAACATTCAGTACTTC. Translated, it gives CASSPGGGAKNIQYF.

The chain has TRBV6-5 and TRBJ2-1; unclear D gene. Trimming removed 6 bases from V and 7 bases from J, with 16 bases in between. The CDR3 is 14 amino acids. CDR1 and CDR2 from the germline V gene are MNHEY and SVGAGI. CDR3 protein: CASRGELNFNEQFF. The CDR3 nucleotides are TGTGCCAGCAGAGGAGAGCTGAATTTTAATGAGCAGTTCTTC.

The chain couples TRBV2 to TRBJ1-1; no clear D. CDR3 length equals 13 residues. Trimming removed 1 base at V and 0 bases at J, with 3 bases between. CDR1 SNHLY and CDR2 FYNNEI come from the germline V gene. CDR3 in DNA: TGTGCCAGCAGTGAAGTATTGAACACTGAAGCTTTCTTT. Protein: CASSEVLNTEAFF.

This chain connects TRBV6-6 to TRBJ1-5, with 8 bases that match TRBD1. Germline V gene lookup returns CDR1 MNHNY and CDR2 SVGAGI (reference sequence). CDR3 size: 14 residues. The J segment lost 5 bases and the V segment lost 6 bases, leaving 6 bases of the junction unmatched. CDR3 nucleotides: TGTGCCAGCAGCACCAGGGGGCGCGATCAGCCCCAGCATTTT. Translated: CASSTRGRDQPQHF.

The chain combines TRBV3-1 (or the pseudogene TRBV3-2) with TRBJ1-1; D is undetermined. CDR3 length equals 12 residues. Trimming stripped 2 bases from V and 3 bases from J, with 4 bases between. Per germline, CDR1 LGHDT and CDR2 YNNKEL (reference sequence). The CDR3 loop is CASSQTDTEAFF. In nucleotides, the CDR3 is TGTGCCAGCAGCCAAACAGACACTGAAGCTTTCTTT.

This chain joins TRBV6-6 and TRBJ1-1; D not certain. V was trimmed by 3 bases and J by 3 bases, leaving 5 bases between them. The CDR3 runs to 12 residues. Per the germline V gene, CDR1 is MNHNY and CDR2 is SVGAGI (reference sequence). This CDR3 is CASSYTDTEAFF. DNA of the CDR3: TGTGCCAGCAGTTATACGGACACTGAAGCTTTCTTT.

This clone was picked up a small number of times. The chain combines TRBV3-1 (or the pseudogene TRBV3-2) with TRBJ2-2; D might be TRBD2 (6 bases). CDR1 and CDR2 (germline): LGHDT, YNNKEL (reference sequence). This CDR3 comprises 15 residues. Deletions cut 2 bases from V and 6 bases from J, with 13 bases between. In nucleotides, the CDR3 is TGTGCCAGCAGCCAAAACTCCCCGGGAGCCGGGGAGCTGTTTTTT. It translates to CASSQNSPGAGELFF.

The chain couples TRBV5-6 to TRBJ1-2, with D maybe TRBD1 (5 bases). In germline, CDR1 is SGHDT, CDR2 YYEEEE. V was clipped by 3 bases and J by 5 bases, with 14 bases between them. The CDR3 length is 14 residues. CDR3 sequence reads: CASSWARGGYGYTF. In nucleotides, the CDR3 is TGTGCCAGCAGCTGGGCGAGGGGAGGATATGGCTACACCTTC.

This chain uses TRBV9 with TRBJ1-6; 9 nucleotides match TRBD1. Per the germline V gene, CDR1 is SGDLS and CDR2 is YYNGEE. V lost 0 bases and J lost 7; bases outside the gene matches: 2. The CDR3 is made up of 15 amino acids. Written as DNA, the CDR3 is TGTGCCAGCAGCGTAGTGGGACAGGGAAATTCACCCCTCCACTTT. Translating gives CASSVVGQGNSPLHF. The variable domain in full, with the rest retrieved from reference TRBV9 and TRBJ1-6, is DSGVTQTPKHLITATGQRVTLRCSPRSGDLSVYWYQQSLDQGLQFLIQYYNGEERAKGNILERFSAQQFPDLHSELNLSSLELGDSALYFCASSVVGQGNSPLHFGNGTRLTVT.

This chain joins TRBV14 and TRBJ1-4; 7 positions agree with TRBD1. The CDR3 length is 14 residues. V lost 3 bases, J lost 7 bases, and 5 bases stayed unmatched. The germline V gene has CDR1 SGHDN and CDR2 FVKESK. The CDR3 nucleotides are TGTGCCAGCAGCCACTTGACAGGGACTGAAAAACTGTTTTTT. It translates to CASSHLTGTEKLFF.

The J gene is TRBJ2-2, the V gene TRBV9, with a possible D match to TRBD1 (6 bases). CDR1 and CDR2 from the germline V gene are SGDLS and YYNGEE. The CDR3 is 15 residues long. Trimming pared 0 bases from V and 5 bases from J, leaving 11 bases between. The CDR3 spells CASSVVQGWTGELFF. CDR3 sequence (DNA): TGTGCCAGCAGCGTAGTACAGGGCTGGACCGGGGAGCTGTTTTTT.